This T cell receptor beta chain was documented in a study of blood T cell repertoires in COVID-19. For the study at large: The origin of the acute and convalescent COVID-19 samples was the United States, Italy and Spain. From T cells, B-cell-depleted T cells, or PBMCs came the material, which was cDNA or gDNA.

Per the study methods: Nucleated cell counts were estimated from reference gene primer amplification. Sequenced by immunoSEQ multiplex PCR; TCRdb stores in-frame clones only, minus some. That table gives V, J and clone size, and the DNA gave D and trimming. The profile covers 200,000 to 300,000 clones, with approximately 90% appearing a single time and roughly 7% taken by the ten largest. With V trimmed by 2 bases and J by 2 bases, 3 bases remained unmatched. The CDR3 totals 15 residues. CDR1 is SGHDT, CDR2 YYEEEE, per germline. The J gene is TRBJ2-1, the V gene TRBV5-6; 8 bases map to TRBD1. Sequenced sample: peripheral blood. The TCR comes from a man in his sixties who had recovered from COVID-19. The CDR3 bases are TGTGCCAGCAGCTTCAGGGGGCTGACCTACAATGAGCAGTTCTTC. Its protein is CASSFRGLTYNEQFF. Using reference TRBV5-6 and TRBJ2-1 for the parts outside the CDR3, the full variable domain is DAGVTQSPTHLIKTRGQQVTLRCSPKSGHDTVSWYQQALGQGPQFIFQYYEEEERQRGNFPDRFSGHQFPNYSSELNVNALLLGDSALYLCASSFRGLTYNEQFFGPGTRLTVL.